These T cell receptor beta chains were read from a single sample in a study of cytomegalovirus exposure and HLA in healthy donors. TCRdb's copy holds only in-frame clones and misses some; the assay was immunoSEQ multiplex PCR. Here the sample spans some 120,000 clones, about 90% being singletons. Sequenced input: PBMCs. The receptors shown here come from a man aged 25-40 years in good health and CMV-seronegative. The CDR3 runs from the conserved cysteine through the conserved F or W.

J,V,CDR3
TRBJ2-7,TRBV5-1,CASAPGLTRNYEQYF
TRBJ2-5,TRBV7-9,CASSLPAASGYQETQYF
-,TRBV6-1,CASSEAQAYEQYF
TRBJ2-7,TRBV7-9,CASSYHRGGNEQYF
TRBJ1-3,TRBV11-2,CASTIQGNTIYF
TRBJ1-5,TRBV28,CASSPYGGGTGRNQPQHF
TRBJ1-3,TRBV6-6,CASTYQGTAGNTIYF
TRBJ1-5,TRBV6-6,CASSYPQDNQPQHF
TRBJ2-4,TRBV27,CASSLSRGSKNIQYF
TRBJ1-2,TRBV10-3,CAISDGQDDGYTF
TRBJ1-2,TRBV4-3,CASSQDSQGRSLYGYTF
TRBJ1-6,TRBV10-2,CASSAGVENSPLHF
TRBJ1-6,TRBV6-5,CASSYRGNSPLHF
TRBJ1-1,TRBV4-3,CASSQDLGGNTEAFF
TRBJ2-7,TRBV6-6,CASSFSGGSYEQYF
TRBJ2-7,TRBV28,CASSPDRLGVEQYF
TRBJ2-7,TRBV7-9,CASSFVQTDEQYF
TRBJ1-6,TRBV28,CASSLGGQSSYNSPLHF
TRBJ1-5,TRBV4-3,CASSQSGGNQPQHF
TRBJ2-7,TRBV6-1,CASSEGTGGSYEQYF
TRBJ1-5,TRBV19,CASSMTEYSNQPQHF
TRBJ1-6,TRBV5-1,CASSLVAGGTNSPLHF
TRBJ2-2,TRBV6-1,CASGDMDLSGELFF
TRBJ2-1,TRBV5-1,CASSTGTDYNEQFF
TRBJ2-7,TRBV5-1,CASSVTGGAYEQYF
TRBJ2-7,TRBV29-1,CSVDRDNEQYF
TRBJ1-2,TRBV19,CAVAPAGAYGYTF
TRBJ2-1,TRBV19,CASSITGRGSPYNEQFF